The sequence of this TCR beta chain was determined in a study of blood T cell repertoires in COVID-19. Study-level information: Samples taken during acute and convalescent COVID-19 were collected in the United States, Italy and Spain.

Sequenced by immunoSEQ multiplex PCR; TCRdb stores in-frame clones only, minus some. This table has around 130,000 clones, 75% to 90% appearing once. Trimming cost V 2 bases and J 7 bases; bases outside gene matches: 8. Germline-derived CDR1 and CDR2 are SEHNR and FQNEAQ (reference sequence). The CDR3 sequence is 15 residues long. The specimen sequenced was peripheral blood. This receptor was taken from a man between 70 and 80 years old with active or convalescent COVID-19. The chain recombines TRBV7-9 with TRBJ1-2, with 9 nucleotides matching TRBD1. The CDR3 DNA sequence: TGTGCCAGCAGCTTAAGTGACAGGGGGTTTGGTGGCTACACCTTC. Its protein product is CASSLSDRGFGGYTF.